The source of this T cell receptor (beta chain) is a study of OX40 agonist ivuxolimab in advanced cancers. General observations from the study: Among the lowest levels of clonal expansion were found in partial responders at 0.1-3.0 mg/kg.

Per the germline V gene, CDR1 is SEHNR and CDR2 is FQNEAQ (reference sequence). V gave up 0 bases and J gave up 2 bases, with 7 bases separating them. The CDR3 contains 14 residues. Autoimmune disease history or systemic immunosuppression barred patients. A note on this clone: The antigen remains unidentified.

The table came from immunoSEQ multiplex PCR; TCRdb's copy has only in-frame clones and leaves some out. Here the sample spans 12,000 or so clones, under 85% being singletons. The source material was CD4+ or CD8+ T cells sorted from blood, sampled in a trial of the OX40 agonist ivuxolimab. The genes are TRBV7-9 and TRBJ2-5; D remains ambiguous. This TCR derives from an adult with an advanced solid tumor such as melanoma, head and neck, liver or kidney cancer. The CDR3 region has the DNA TGTGCCAGCAGCTTAGCCCTTGAGCAAGAGACCCAGTACTTC. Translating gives CASSLALEQETQYF.